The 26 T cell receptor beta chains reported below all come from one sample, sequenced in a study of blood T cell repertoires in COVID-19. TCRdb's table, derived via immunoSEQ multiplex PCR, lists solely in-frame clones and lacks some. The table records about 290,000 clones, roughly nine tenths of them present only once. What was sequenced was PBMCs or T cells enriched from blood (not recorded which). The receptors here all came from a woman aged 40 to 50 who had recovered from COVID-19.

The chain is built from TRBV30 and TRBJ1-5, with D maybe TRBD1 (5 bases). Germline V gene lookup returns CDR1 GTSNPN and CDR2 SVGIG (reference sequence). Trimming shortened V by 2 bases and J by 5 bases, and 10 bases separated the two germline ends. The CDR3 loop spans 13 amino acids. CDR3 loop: CAWSRQYDQPQHF. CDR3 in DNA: TGTGCCTGGAGTAGACAGTATGATCAGCCCCAGCATTTT.

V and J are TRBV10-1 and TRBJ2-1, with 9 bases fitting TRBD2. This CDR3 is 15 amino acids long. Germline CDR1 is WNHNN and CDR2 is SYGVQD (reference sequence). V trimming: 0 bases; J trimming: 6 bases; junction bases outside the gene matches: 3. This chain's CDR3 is CASSESSGRVNEQFF. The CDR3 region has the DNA TGCGCCAGCAGTGAGTCTAGCGGGAGAGTCAATGAGCAGTTCTTC.

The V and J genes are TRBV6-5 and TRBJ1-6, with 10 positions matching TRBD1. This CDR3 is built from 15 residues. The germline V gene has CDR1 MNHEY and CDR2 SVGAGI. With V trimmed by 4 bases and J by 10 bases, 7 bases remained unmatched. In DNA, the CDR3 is TGTGCCAGCAGTTTCGGGACAGGGGAGGGGTCACCCCTCCACTTT. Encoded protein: CASSFGTGEGSPLHF.

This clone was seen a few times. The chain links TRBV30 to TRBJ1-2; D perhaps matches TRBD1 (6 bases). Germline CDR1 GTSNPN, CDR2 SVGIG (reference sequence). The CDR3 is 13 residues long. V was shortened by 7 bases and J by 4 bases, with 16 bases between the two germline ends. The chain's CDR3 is CASTDRLAYGYTF. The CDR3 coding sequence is TGTGCCTCTACCGACAGGCTGGCCTATGGCTACACCTTC.

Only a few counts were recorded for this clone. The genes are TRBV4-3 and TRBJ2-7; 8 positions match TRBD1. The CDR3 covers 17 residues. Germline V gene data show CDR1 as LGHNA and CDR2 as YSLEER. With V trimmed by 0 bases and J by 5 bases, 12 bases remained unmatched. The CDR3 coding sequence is TGCGCCAGCAGCCAAGACCTCAGAGGGACAGGCAGGGACGAGCAGTACTTC. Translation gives CASSQDLRGTGRDEQYF.

The CDR3 reads CASSQMPREGSEAFF. The CDR3 DNA reads as TGCGCCAGCAGCCAAATGCCCAGGGAGGGGAGTGAAGCTTTCTTT. The chain has TRBV4-3 and TRBJ1-1, with D possibly matching TRBD1 (5 bases). The CDR3 runs to 15 residues. The V end was cut by 2 bases, the J end by 7 bases, with 17 bases between. The germline V gene has CDR1 LGHNA and CDR2 YSLEER.

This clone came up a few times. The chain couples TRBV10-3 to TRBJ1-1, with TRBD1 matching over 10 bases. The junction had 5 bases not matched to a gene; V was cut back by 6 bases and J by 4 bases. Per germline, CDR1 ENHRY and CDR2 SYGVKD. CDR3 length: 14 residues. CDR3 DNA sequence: TGTGCCATCAGAGGGGACAGGGGAAGCACTGAAGCTTTCTTT. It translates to CAIRGDRGSTEAFF.

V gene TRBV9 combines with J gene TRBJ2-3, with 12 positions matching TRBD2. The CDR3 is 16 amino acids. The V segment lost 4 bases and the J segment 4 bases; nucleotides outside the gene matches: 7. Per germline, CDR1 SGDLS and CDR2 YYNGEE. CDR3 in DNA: TGTGCCAGCAGCCCGACGACTAGCGGGAGCGCAGATACGCAGTATTTT. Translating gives CASSPTTSGSADTQYF.

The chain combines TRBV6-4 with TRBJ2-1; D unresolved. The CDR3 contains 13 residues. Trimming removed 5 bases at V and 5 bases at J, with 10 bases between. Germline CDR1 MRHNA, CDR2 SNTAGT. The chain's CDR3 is CASSLGSNNEQFF. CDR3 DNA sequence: TGTGCCAGCAGTCTAGGTAGCAACAATGAGCAGTTCTTC.

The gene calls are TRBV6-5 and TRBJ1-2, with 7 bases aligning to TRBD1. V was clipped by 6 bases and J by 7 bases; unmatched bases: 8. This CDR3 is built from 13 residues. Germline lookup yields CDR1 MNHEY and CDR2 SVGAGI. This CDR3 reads CASRPGGGGGYTF. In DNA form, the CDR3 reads TGTGCCAGCAGACCAGGGGGTGGTGGTGGCTACACCTTC.

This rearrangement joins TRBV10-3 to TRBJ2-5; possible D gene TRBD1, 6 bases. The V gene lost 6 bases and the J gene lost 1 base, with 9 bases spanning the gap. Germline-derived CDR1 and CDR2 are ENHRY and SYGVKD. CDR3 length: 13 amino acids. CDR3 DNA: TGTGCCATCAGGGGCAGGGGCCAAGAGACCCAGTACTTC. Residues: CAIRGRGQETQYF.

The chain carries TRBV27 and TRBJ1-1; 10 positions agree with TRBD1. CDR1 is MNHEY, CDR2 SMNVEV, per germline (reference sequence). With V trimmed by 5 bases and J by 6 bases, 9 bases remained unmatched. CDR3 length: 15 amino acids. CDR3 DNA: TGTGCCAGCAGTGCCCGACAGGGGGCATCCCCTGAAGCTTTCTTT. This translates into CASSARQGASPEAFF.

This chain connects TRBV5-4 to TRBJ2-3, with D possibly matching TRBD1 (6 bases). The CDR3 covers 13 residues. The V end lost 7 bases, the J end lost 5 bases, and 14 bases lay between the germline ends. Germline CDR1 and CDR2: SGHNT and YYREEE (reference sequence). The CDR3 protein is CASVERGGDTQYF. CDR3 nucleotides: TGTGCCAGCGTCGAAAGAGGGGGAGATACGCAGTATTTT.

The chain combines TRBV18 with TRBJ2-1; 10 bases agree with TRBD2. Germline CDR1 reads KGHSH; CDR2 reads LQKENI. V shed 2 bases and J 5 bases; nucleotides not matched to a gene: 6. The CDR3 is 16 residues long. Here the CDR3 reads CASSPFGTSVNNEQFF. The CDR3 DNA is TGTGCCAGCTCACCATTTGGGACTAGCGTAAACAATGAGCAGTTCTTC.

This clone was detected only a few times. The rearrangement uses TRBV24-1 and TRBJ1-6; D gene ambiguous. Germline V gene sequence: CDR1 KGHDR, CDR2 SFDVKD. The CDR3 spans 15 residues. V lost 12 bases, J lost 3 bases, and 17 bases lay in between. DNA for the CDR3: TGTGCCGCAGACGAAGGTAGCTTCTATAATTCACCCCTCCACTTT. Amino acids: CAADEGSFYNSPLHF.

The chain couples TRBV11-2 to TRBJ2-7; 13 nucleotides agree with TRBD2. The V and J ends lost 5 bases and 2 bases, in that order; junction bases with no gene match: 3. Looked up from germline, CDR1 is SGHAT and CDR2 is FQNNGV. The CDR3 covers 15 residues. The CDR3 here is CASSALAGGPYEQYF. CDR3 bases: TGTGCCAGCAGCGCACTAGCGGGAGGGCCCTACGAGCAGTACTTC.

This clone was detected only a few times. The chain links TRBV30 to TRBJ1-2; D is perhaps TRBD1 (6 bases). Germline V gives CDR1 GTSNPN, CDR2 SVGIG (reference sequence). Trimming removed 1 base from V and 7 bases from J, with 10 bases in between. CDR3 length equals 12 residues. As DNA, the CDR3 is TGTGCCTGGAGTGGGGGGACAAGTGGCTACACCTTC. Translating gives CAWSGGTSGYTF.

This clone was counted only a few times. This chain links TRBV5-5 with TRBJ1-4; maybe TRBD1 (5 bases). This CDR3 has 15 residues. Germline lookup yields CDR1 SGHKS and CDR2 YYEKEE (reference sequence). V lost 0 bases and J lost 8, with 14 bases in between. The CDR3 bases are TGTGCCAGCAGCTTGGGGGTCGCGCAGGGAGAAAAACTGTTTTTT. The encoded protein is CASSLGVAQGEKLFF.

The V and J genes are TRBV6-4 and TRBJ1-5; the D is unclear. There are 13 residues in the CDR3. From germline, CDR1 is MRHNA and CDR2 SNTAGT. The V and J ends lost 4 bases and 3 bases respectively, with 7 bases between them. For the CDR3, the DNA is TGTGCCAGCAGTGGTGAGGACAATCAGCCCCAGCATTTT. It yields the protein CASSGEDNQPQHF.

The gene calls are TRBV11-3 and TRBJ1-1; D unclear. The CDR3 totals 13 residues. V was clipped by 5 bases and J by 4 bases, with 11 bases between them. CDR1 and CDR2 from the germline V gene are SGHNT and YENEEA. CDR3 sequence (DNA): TGTGCCAGCAGCGCCCGTTCGGGCACTGAAGCTTTCTTT. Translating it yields CASSARSGTEAFF.

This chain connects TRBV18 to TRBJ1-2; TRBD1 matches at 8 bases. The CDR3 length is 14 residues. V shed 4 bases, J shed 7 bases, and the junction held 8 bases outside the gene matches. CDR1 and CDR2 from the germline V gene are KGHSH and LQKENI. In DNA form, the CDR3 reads TGTGCCAGCTCACTGGGACAGGCCTCGAGTGGCTACACCTTC. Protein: CASSLGQASSGYTF.

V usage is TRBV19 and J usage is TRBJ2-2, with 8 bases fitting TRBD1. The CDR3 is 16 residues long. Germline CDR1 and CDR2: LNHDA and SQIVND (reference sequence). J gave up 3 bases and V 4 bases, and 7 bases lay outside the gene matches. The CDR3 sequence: CASSTRAQGDTGELFF. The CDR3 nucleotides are TGTGCCAGTAGTACCAGGGCACAGGGGGACACCGGGGAGCTGTTTTTT.

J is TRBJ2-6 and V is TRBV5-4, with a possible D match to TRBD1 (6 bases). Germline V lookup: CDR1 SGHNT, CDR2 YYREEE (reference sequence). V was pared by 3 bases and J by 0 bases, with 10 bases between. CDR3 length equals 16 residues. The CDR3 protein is CASSSTGNSGANVLTF. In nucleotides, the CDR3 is TGTGCCAGCAGCTCCACAGGGAACTCTGGGGCCAACGTCCTGACTTTC.

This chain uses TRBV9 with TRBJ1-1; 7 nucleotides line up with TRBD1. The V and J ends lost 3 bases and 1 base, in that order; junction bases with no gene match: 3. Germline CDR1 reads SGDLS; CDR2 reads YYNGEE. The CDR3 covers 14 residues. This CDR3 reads CASSAHRGNTEAFF. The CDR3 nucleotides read TGTGCCAGCAGCGCCCACAGGGGGAACACTGAAGCTTTCTTT.

The CDR3 nucleotides are TGTGCCACCAGCAGAGATGGAGGGCAGGGCGGGGATACGCAGTATTTT. Translation gives CATSRDGGQGGDTQYF. V is TRBV15 and J is TRBJ2-3, with D possibly matching TRBD2 (6 bases). The CDR3 runs to 16 residues. CDR1 LNHNV and CDR2 YYDKDF come from the germline V gene (reference sequence). Trimming took off 0 bases at V and 6 bases at J, with 16 bases between the two ends.

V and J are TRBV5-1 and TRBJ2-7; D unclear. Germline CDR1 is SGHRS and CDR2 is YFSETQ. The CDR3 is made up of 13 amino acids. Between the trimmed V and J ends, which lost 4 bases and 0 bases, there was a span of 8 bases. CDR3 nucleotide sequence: TGCGCCAGCAGCCCTATAACCTCCTACGAGCAGTACTTC. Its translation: CASSPITSYEQYF.